The clone carrying this T cell receptor (beta chain) was observed at least ten times. Its antigen is still unknown. For TCRbeta, the library was prepared with unique molecular identifiers. TCRdb processed the PCR reads anew with MiXCR; each CDR3 protein has one entry. The table includes approximately 300,000 distinct CDR3 sequences, 9.5% to 13% detected once. This sample was included in a study of T-cell reconstitution after alpha-beta-depleted transplantation in children. Overall study results and limits: After transplant, at about two months, alpha-beta T cells were reportedly derived from several hundred expanded graft clones. T-cell numbers and diversity one year post-transplant derived largely from freshly generated T cells. The high TCRbeta diversity at day 60 in some patients came from surviving recipient T cells and thymic progenitors.

Germline assignment: CDR1 SGHRS and CDR2 YFSETQ. This CDR3 spans 12 amino acids. Trimming cost V 7 bases and J 8 bases, with 13 bases left between them. The receptor comes from a boy younger than two with acute myeloid leukemia, due to receive a stem cell transplant. The material was PBMCs, obtained before TCRalphabeta/CD19-depleted stem cell transplant. The chain is built from TRBV5-1 and TRBJ2-1; weak D call: TRBD1 (6 bases). The CDR3 nucleotides read TGCGCCAGCGGAATACAGGGTTATGAGCAGTTCTTC. This gives the protein CASGIQGYEQFF.